This TCR beta chain was identified during a study of human T cells and chemical hapten exposure. In this sample, this clonotype turned up a few times. TCRdb independently ran MiXCR on the RACE reads; one entry per CDR3 protein. The repertoire includes under 90,000 distinct CDR3 sequences, over 8.5% of them detected once, and approximately 1.4% sits in the top ten. As for time point: healthy volunteer bleed at 6 weeks. Extraction of total RNA was performed on unfractionated whole blood. The sequenced sample consisted of whole blood. This TCR came from a male donor in good health. Some clones in this sample may be carry-over from other donors' samples.

Written as DNA, the CDR3 is TGTGCCATCAGTGAGATCACAGGGGCTAATTCACCCCTCCACTTT. As protein: CAISEITGANSPLHF. The V and J genes are TRBV10-3 and TRBJ1-6, with 7 nucleotides matching TRBD1. The length of the CDR3 is 15 residues. CDR1 and CDR2 from the germline V gene are ENHRY and SYGVKD. The V segment lost 2 bases and the J segment 6 bases; nucleotides outside the gene matches: 4.